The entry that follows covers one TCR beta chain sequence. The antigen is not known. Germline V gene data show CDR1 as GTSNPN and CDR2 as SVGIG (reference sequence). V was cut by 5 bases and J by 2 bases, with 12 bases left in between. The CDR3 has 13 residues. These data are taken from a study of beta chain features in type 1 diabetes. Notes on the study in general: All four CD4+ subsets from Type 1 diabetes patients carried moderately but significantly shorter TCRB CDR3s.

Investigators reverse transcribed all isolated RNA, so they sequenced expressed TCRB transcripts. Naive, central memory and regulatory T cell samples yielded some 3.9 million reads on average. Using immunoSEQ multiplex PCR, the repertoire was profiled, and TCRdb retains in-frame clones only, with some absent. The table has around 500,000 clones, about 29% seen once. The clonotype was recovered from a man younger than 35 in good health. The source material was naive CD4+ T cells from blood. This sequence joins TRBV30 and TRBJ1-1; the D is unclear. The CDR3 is CAWGRRGNTEAFF. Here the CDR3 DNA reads TGTGCCTGGGGGCGCCGGGGAAACACTGAAGCTTTCTTT. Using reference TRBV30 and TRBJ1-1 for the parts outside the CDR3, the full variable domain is SQTIHQWPATLVQPVGSPLSLECTVEGTSNPNLYWYRQAAGRGLQLLFYSVGIGQISSEVPQNLSASRPQDRQFILSSKKLLLSDSGFYLCAWGRRGNTEAFFGQGTRLTVV.